The next 17 T cell receptor beta chains were all read from a single sample in a study of Ad26.COV2.S vaccination and SARS-CoV-2 variants. As for treatment: 15 to 20 received Ad26.COV2.S at low or high dose, single or two shots; 5 received placebo; per-sample allocation not given. Sampling was performed 63 days after the first vaccine or placebo injection. Libraries were prepared by immunoSEQ multiplex PCR; TCRdb keeps only in-frame clonotypes and omits some of them. Altogether more than 300,000 clones are present, 88% being singletons, with the ten largest covering 6.4%. The starting material was peripheral blood, obtained in a trial of Ad26.COV2.S vaccine versus placebo. Receptor source: a person aged 18-60 years who received the Ad26.COV2.S COVID-19 vaccine or a placebo.

The chain combines TRBV12-3 or TRBV12-4 with TRBJ1-2; D is uncertain. The CDR3 sequence is 13 residues long. Trimming took off 7 bases at V and 8 bases at J, with 17 bases between the two ends. DNA of the CDR3: TGTGCCAGCACCCTAAACGATGAGGGCGGCTACACCTTC. This codes for CASTLNDEGGYTF.

The V and J genes are TRBV27 and TRBJ2-2; possibly TRBD1 for D (5 bases). This CDR3 spans 17 amino acids. The germline V gene encodes CDR1 MNHEY and CDR2 SMNVEV (reference sequence). Trimming pared 10 bases from V and 2 bases from J, leaving 23 bases between. CDR3 DNA sequence: TGTGCCACCCTAAGTTATGTGGGGCGACCTAACACCGGGGAGCTGTTTTTT. Translated, it gives CATLSYVGRPNTGELFF.

The chain combines TRBV7-9 with TRBJ2-1, with 7 bases lining up with TRBD2. The CDR3 is 15 residues long. The V and J ends lost 5 bases and 9 bases, in that order; junction bases with no gene match: 13. CDR1 is SEHNR, CDR2 FQNEAQ, per germline (reference sequence). The CDR3 loop is CASSQRPAGAFEQFF. CDR3 nucleotides: TGTGCCAGCAGCCAGCGGCCGGCGGGAGCATTTGAGCAGTTCTTC.

J is TRBJ1-5 and V is TRBV28, with D perhaps TRBD1 (6 bases). This CDR3 contains 15 residues. The V end was cut by 9 bases, the J end by 3 bases, with 18 bases between. In germline, CDR1 is MDHEN, CDR2 SYDVKM. CDR3 region: CASSVMAGANQPQHF. The CDR3 DNA reads as TGTGCCAGTAGTGTTATGGCGGGGGCCAATCAGCCCCAGCATTTT.

This clone showed up just once. The V gene is TRBV9, the J gene TRBJ2-6; 10 bases line up with TRBD1. The CDR3 consists of 17 residues. Germline V gene lookup returns CDR1 SGDLS and CDR2 YYNGEE. V dropped 5 bases and J dropped 0; count of bases not matched to a gene: 5. CDR3 bases: TGTGCCAGCAGAACGGGACAGGGGACCTCTGGGGCCAACGTCCTGACTTTC. It translates to CASRTGQGTSGANVLTF.

This chain uses TRBV12-3 or TRBV12-4 with TRBJ1-5; TRBD1 might be the D (6 bases). CDR3 length: 13 residues. Trimming stripped 5 bases from V and 9 bases from J, with 14 bases between. CDR3 in amino acids: CASSGGPLMPQHF. For the CDR3, the DNA is TGTGCCAGCAGTGGGGGCCCCTTAATGCCCCAGCATTTT.

The rearrangement links TRBV6-5 to TRBJ2-4; the D gene could be TRBD1 or TRBD2 (7 bases each). Per the germline V gene, CDR1 is MNHEY and CDR2 is SVGAGI. CDR3 length: 14 amino acids. With 0 bases removed from V and 8 bases from J, the gap between germline ends came to 11 bases. As DNA, the CDR3 is TGTGCCAGCAGTTACTCTCAGGGGGGGGACATTCAGTACTTC. Its translation is CASSYSQGGDIQYF.

This clone was counted once. The rearrangement links TRBV6-2 or TRBV6-3 to TRBJ2-4, with no clear D. The CDR3 consists of 16 residues. V was pared by 0 bases and J by 2 bases, with 11 bases between. Germline loops: CDR1 MNHEY, CDR2 SVGEGT. CDR3 in DNA: TGTGCCAGCAGTTACTCGATCTGGGGTACCAAAAACATTCAGTACTTC. This gives the protein CASSYSIWGTKNIQYF.

This chain uses TRBV7-2 with TRBJ2-2; 9 bases line up with TRBD2. V shed 5 bases and J 5 bases; nucleotides not matched to a gene: 9. Per germline, CDR1 SGHTA and CDR2 FQGNSA. The CDR3 runs 16 residues. CDR3 region: CASSPQAGGTTGELFF. The CDR3 DNA sequence: TGTGCCAGCAGCCCACAAGCGGGGGGTACTACCGGGGAGCTGTTTTTT.

The chain carries TRBV9 and TRBJ2-7, with D perhaps TRBD2 (5 bases). Germline V gene sequence: CDR1 SGDLS, CDR2 YYNGEE. Trimming cost V 0 bases and J 3 bases, with 7 bases left between them. The CDR3 extends over 13 amino acids. The chain's CDR3 is CASSVAAGYEQYF. The CDR3 DNA sequence: TGTGCCAGCAGCGTAGCTGCGGGCTACGAGCAGTACTTC.

With respect to this clone: Other DNA sequences in the same sample also yield this CDR3. The chain carries TRBV19 and TRBJ1-1; the D is unclear. Germline lookup yields CDR1 LNHDA and CDR2 SQIVND (reference sequence). V was pared by 3 bases and J by 1 base, with 6 bases between. The CDR3 has 13 residues. CDR3: CASSIGPNTEAFF. CDR3 in DNA: TGTGCCAGTAGTATTGGACCGAACACTGAAGCTTTCTTT.

This clone showed up just a few times. The chain has TRBV5-1 and TRBJ2-7; D is unclear. The V gene's germline CDR1 is SGHRS and CDR2 YFSETQ. This CDR3 region has 12 residues. V was pared by 5 bases and J by 0 bases, with 6 bases between. CDR3 loop: CASSVVSYEQYF. In DNA form, the CDR3 reads TGCGCCAGCAGTGTTGTCTCCTACGAGCAGTACTTC.

This rearrangement joins TRBV7-2 to TRBJ2-1; a possible D gene is TRBD1 (6 bases). The CDR3 contains 13 residues. Germline CDR1 reads SGHTA; CDR2 reads FQGNSA. V shed 1 base and J shed 12 bases, with 13 bases lying between them. CDR3 amino acids: CASSLELSRGQFF. In DNA, the CDR3 is TGTGCCAGCAGCTTAGAACTTAGCAGGGGGCAGTTCTTC.

The CDR3 sequence is CASRGANTEAFF. The CDR3 DNA sequence: TGCGCCAGCAGAGGGGCGAACACTGAAGCTTTCTTT. V usage is TRBV5-1 and J usage is TRBJ1-1; tentative D call: TRBD1 (5 bases). From germline, CDR1 is SGHRS and CDR2 YFSETQ. V gave up 5 bases and J gave up 1 base, with 6 bases separating them. The CDR3 has 12 amino acids.

The chain recombines TRBV24-1 with TRBJ2-6; 8 nucleotides agree with TRBD1. Germline V gives CDR1 KGHDR, CDR2 SFDVKD. The CDR3 is 19 residues long. J was trimmed by 0 bases and V by 10 bases; bases with no gene match: 16. CDR3 sequence: CATSLRRDRPHSGANVLTF. As DNA, the CDR3 is TGTGCCACTAGCCTCCGCCGGGACAGGCCTCACTCTGGGGCCAACGTCCTGACTTTC.

The J gene is TRBJ1-2, the V gene TRBV6-5, with D perhaps matching TRBD1 (6 bases). Germline CDR1 and CDR2: MNHEY and SVGAGI. CDR3 length: 13 residues. The V gene lost 4 bases and the J gene lost 2 bases, with 8 bases spanning the gap. The CDR3 reads CASSWTANYGYTF. The CDR3 coding sequence is TGTGCCAGCAGTTGGACAGCAAACTATGGCTACACCTTC.

This clone was recorded only once. V usage is TRBV30 and J usage is TRBJ2-7, with 10 bases matching TRBD1. CDR3 length: 15 amino acids. After removal of 6 bases from V and 3 bases from J, the junction contained 11 bases not matched to a gene. Germline V gives CDR1 GTSNPN, CDR2 SVGIG (reference sequence). This CDR3 reads CACLFRDRGLYEQYF. CDR3 DNA: TGTGCCTGCCTCTTCCGGGACAGGGGTCTCTACGAGCAGTACTTC.